This T cell receptor beta chain originates from a study of blood T cell repertoires in COVID-19. Study-wide background: The samples span acute and convalescent COVID-19 from the United States, Italy and Spain.

As originally analysed: Estimation of nucleated cell counts relied on the amplification of reference gene primers. Using immunoSEQ multiplex PCR, the repertoire was profiled, and TCRdb retains in-frame clones only, with some absent. The V and J calls and clone size are taken from that table; D and trimming were inferred from the DNA. The top ten clones hold 15% to 20% of a sample with 200,000 or so clones, roughly 80% of them seen once. Losses at the gene ends were 6 bases for V and 9 bases for J; bases not matched to a gene: 4. This CDR3 comprises 13 residues. Germline V gene lookup returns CDR1 SGHTA and CDR2 FQGTGA.

This chain connects TRBV7-3 to TRBJ2-1; 11 bases map to TRBD2. This TCR derives from a man in his fifties or sixties with active or convalescent COVID-19. The sequenced sample was peripheral blood. CDR3 amino acids: CASSSGRGGEQFF. The CDR3 bases are TGTGCCAGCAGTAGCGGGAGGGGCGGTGAGCAGTTCTTC.